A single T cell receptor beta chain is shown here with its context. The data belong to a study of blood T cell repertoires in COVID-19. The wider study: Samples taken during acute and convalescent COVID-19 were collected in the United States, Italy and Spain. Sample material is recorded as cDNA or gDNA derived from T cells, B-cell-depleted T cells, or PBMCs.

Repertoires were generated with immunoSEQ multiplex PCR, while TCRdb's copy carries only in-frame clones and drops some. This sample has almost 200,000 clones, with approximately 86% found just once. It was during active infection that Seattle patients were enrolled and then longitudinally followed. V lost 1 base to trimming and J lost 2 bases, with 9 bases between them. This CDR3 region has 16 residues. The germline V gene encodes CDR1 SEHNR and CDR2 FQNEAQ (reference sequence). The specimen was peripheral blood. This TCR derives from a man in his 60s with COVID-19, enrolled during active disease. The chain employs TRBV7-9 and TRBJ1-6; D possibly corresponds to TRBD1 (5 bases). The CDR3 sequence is CASSLGPTAYNSPLHF. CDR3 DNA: TGTGCCAGCAGCTTAGGACCGACAGCCTATAATTCACCCCTCCACTTT.